This T cell receptor (beta chain) was observed in a study of T-cell reconstitution after alpha-beta-depleted transplantation in children. General observations from the study: About two months after transplant, alpha-beta T cells reportedly came from several hundred expanded graft clones. Surviving thymic progenitors and recipient T cells were the source of high TCRbeta diversity at day 60 in some patients. The main origin of T-cell counts and diversity one year after transplant was newly produced T cells.

A library of TCRbeta sequences, prepared with unique molecular identifiers, was generated. TCRdb reprocessed the PCR reads with MiXCR, giving one entry per CDR3 protein. The sample has some 190,000 distinct CDR3 sequences; around 10% are singletons. This CDR3 region has 14 residues. The germline V gene has CDR1 SGDLS and CDR2 YYNGEE. Deletions cut 0 bases from V and 0 bases from J, with 4 bases between. The table lists this clonotype with many counts. Its antigen is as yet unknown. The input for sequencing was PBMCs, taken before TCRalphabeta/CD19-depleted stem cell transplant. The receptor was derived from a boy between 2 and 10 years old with acute myeloid leukemia, due to receive a stem cell transplant. V gene TRBV9 combines with J gene TRBJ2-4; D is uncertain. The chain's CDR3 is CASSVGLAKNIQYF. The CDR3 nucleotides read TGTGCCAGCAGCGTAGGACTAGCCAAAAACATTCAGTACTTC.